Below are 29 T cell receptor beta chains sequenced from a single sample in a study of T cell repertoires in cytomegalovirus infection. The antigens for these receptors are not known. From the reads, TCRdb called clonotypes with MiXCR, one entry per CDR3 protein. The table has a few hundred thousand distinct CDR3 sequences, just under 35% seen once. Here the sequenced sample was cultured PBMCs, taken from culture after CMV antigen stimulation. The receptors come from a human donor in good health (CMV status not recorded). Some clones in this sample may be carry-over from other donors' samples.

The CDR3 protein is CASSSPRVRTQYF. The DNA of the CDR3 is TGTGCCAGCAGCTCACCCAGGGTTCGGACCCAGTACTTC. This chain links TRBV7-2 with TRBJ2-5; the D gene is possibly TRBD1 (5 bases). This CDR3 comprises 13 residues. Deletions cut 4 bases from V and 7 bases from J, with 13 bases between. Germline CDR1 and CDR2: SGHTA and FQGNSA.

This clonotype was detected a few times. V is TRBV7-2 and J is TRBJ2-3; D is possibly TRBD1 or TRBD2 (5 bases each). Looked up from germline, CDR1 is SGHTA and CDR2 is FQGNSA. Deletions cut 4 bases from V and 2 bases from J, with 16 bases between. The CDR3 is made up of 16 amino acids. The CDR3 DNA follows: TGTGCCAGCAGCTCCCTGGGACGGCCCGTCACAGATACGCAGTATTTT. This codes for CASSSLGRPVTDTQYF.

This clonotype was counted only a few times. The chain links TRBV11-3 to TRBJ2-1; 7 nucleotides agree with TRBD2. CDR1 and CDR2 from the germline V gene are SGHNT and YENEEA. Losses at the gene ends were 1 base for V and 5 bases for J; bases not matched to a gene: 2. The length of the CDR3 is 14 residues. The CDR3 sequence is CASSLGRGDNEQFF. In DNA, the CDR3 is TGTGCCAGCAGCTTAGGTCGGGGGGACAATGAGCAGTTCTTC.

The V call is TRBV3-1, the J call TRBJ2-1, with 11 bases aligning to TRBD2. J lost 10 bases, V lost 4 bases, and 18 bases had no gene match. The CDR3 has 18 amino acids. Germline assignment: CDR1 LGHDT and CDR2 YNNKEL (reference sequence). CDR3 DNA: TGTGCCAGCAGCCGGTCAACTCCCGGGACTAGCGGCCTTCCCGAGCAGTTCTTC. The encoded protein is CASSRSTPGTSGLPEQFF.

This clonotype turned up a few times. The chain links TRBV7-2 to TRBJ2-1, with TRBD2 identical over 7 bases. The V and J ends lost 4 bases and 9 bases, in that order; junction bases with no gene match: 6. CDR1 SGHTA and CDR2 FQGNSA come from the germline V gene. The CDR3 is 13 amino acids. In nucleotides, the CDR3 is TGTGCCAGCAGCTCAAACCCGGGAGGTGAGCAGTTCTTC. Protein sequence: CASSSNPGGEQFF.

The chain carries TRBV7-2 and TRBJ1-2; 8 bases are shared with TRBD1. The V gene's germline CDR1 is SGHTA and CDR2 FQGNSA. V shed 5 bases, J shed 3 bases, and the junction held 5 bases outside the gene matches. This CDR3 region has 14 residues. Here the CDR3 DNA reads TGTGCCAGCAGCCCCCCGGACAGGGACTATGGCTACACCTTC. It yields the protein CASSPPDRDYGYTF.

The gene calls are TRBV6-2 or TRBV6-3 and TRBJ2-3; TRBD1 might be the D (5 bases). This CDR3 is built from 18 residues. The germline V gene has CDR1 MNHEY and CDR2 SVGEGT. Trimming pared 6 bases from V and 4 bases from J, leaving 26 bases between. The CDR3 loop is CASRHDTLSGREADTQYF. In DNA form, the CDR3 reads TGTGCCAGCAGACATGACACTCTTTCAGGGCGAGAGGCAGATACGCAGTATTTT.

The genes are TRBV7-2 and TRBJ1-2; maybe TRBD1 (5 bases). Germline loops: CDR1 SGHTA, CDR2 FQGNSA. This CDR3 has 14 residues. Trimming left V 5 bases short and J 4 bases short, with 14 bases between. The CDR3 nucleotides read TGTGCCAGCAGCGCACCCGGGACGAGCTATGGCTACACCTTC. It translates to CASSAPGTSYGYTF.

This clonotype was seen once. The chain employs TRBV4-3 and TRBJ1-2; 9 positions agree with TRBD1. CDR3 length equals 16 residues. V was pared by 1 base and J by 9 bases, with 12 bases of the junction left unmatched. Germline CDR1 and CDR2: LGHNA and YSLEER. The CDR3 is CASSQARADRGDSYTF. DNA of the CDR3: TGCGCCAGCAGCCAAGCCCGAGCAGACAGGGGGGATAGCTACACCTTC.

The J gene is TRBJ2-7, the V gene TRBV5-1, with 8 bases aligning to TRBD2. Germline trimming cut 5 bases from V and 1 base from J; bases unmatched to any gene: 11. The V gene's germline CDR1 is SGHRS and CDR2 YFSETQ. The CDR3 is made up of 16 amino acids. The chain's CDR3 is CASSAGLGGNSYEQYF. The CDR3 coding sequence is TGCGCCAGCAGTGCGGGACTAGGAGGGAATTCCTACGAGCAGTACTTC. The full variable domain, rest sourced from reference TRBV5-1 and TRBJ2-7, is KAGVTQTPRYLIKTRGQQVTLSCSPISGHRSVSWYQQTPGQGLQFLFEYFSETQRNKGNFPGRFSGRQFSNSRSEMNVSTLELGDSALYLCASSAGLGGNSYEQYFGPGTRLTVT.

V is TRBV10-3 and J is TRBJ1-2; TRBD1 matches at 7 bases. V trimming: 3 bases; J trimming: 4 bases; junction bases outside the gene matches: 11. CDR3 length equals 16 residues. The V gene's germline CDR1 is ENHRY and CDR2 SYGVKD. The CDR3 loop is CAISDPRDSLSYGYTF. The CDR3 DNA reads as TGTGCCATCAGTGACCCAAGGGACAGCCTGTCCTATGGCTACACCTTC.

The chain has TRBV6-5 and TRBJ1-3; D remains unclear. Germline values: CDR1 MNHEY, CDR2 SVGAGI. This CDR3 contains 12 residues. V lost 6 bases and J lost 4, with 7 bases in between. The CDR3 region has the DNA TGTGCCAGCAGAGTCCGAGGAAACACCATATATTTT. Amino acids: CASRVRGNTIYF.

This clonotype was recorded many times. This chain uses TRBV7-2 with TRBJ1-2; possible D gene TRBD1, 5 bases. There are 18 residues in the CDR3. Germline values: CDR1 SGHTA, CDR2 FQGNSA. Trimming pared 2 bases from V and 1 base from J, leaving 20 bases between. The CDR3 DNA sequence: TGTGCCAGCAGCTTAATCGGCTGGGGACCTCCCAATAACTATGGCTACACCTTC. Its protein is CASSLIGWGPPNNYGYTF. Variable domain in full (rest from reference TRBV7-2 and TRBJ1-2): GAGVSQSPSNKVTEKGKDVELRCDPISGHTALYWYRQSLGQGLEFLIYFQGNSAPDKSGLPSDRFSAERTGGSVSTLTIQRTQQEDSAVYLCASSLIGWGPPNNYGYTFGSGTRLTVV.

The CDR3 nucleotides read TGCAGTGCTGACTTATCGGGGAAGAACACTGAAGCTTTCTTT. It is translated as CSADLSGKNTEAFF. This chain joins TRBV20-1 and TRBJ1-1; D unclear. Germline-derived CDR1 and CDR2 are DFQATT and SNEGSKA (reference sequence). V lost 5 bases to trimming and J lost 1 base, with 14 bases between them. This CDR3 is built from 14 residues.

The genes are TRBV27 and TRBJ2-5; 7 positions agree with TRBD1. The CDR3 sequence is 16 residues long. Germline values: CDR1 MNHEY, CDR2 SMNVEV (reference sequence). After removal of 2 bases from V and 4 bases from J, the junction contained 10 bases not matched to a gene. The CDR3 reads CASSLGGYGDRETQYF. In DNA form, the CDR3 reads TGTGCCAGCAGTTTAGGGGGATACGGGGACAGAGAGACCCAGTACTTC.

V is TRBV9 and J is TRBJ1-1, with D unresolved. Germline loops: CDR1 SGDLS, CDR2 YYNGEE. The CDR3 contains 12 residues. V was pared by 0 bases and J by 5 bases, with 5 bases between. The DNA for the CDR3 is TGTGCCAGCAGCGTAGGCGGGACTGAAGCTTTCTTT. The encoded protein is CASSVGGTEAFF. Using reference TRBV9 and TRBJ1-1 for the parts outside the CDR3, the full variable domain is DSGVTQTPKHLITATGQRVTLRCSPRSGDLSVYWYQQSLDQGLQFLIQYYNGEERAKGNILERFSAQQFPDLHSELNLSSLELGDSALYFCASSVGGTEAFFGQGTRLTVV.

V and J are TRBV6-2 or TRBV6-3 and TRBJ2-5; 11 bases are shared with TRBD1. CDR3 length: 15 residues. V was pared by 5 bases and J by 6 bases, with 8 bases of the junction left unmatched. CDR1 is MNHEY and CDR2 is SVGEGT in the germline V gene. The CDR3 reads CASSVSDRGLKTQYF. Here the CDR3 DNA reads TGTGCCAGCAGTGTTTCGGACAGGGGGCTGAAGACCCAGTACTTC.

The genes are TRBV27 and TRBJ1-1, with 12 positions matching TRBD1. The CDR3 covers 14 residues. Germline CDR1 MNHEY, CDR2 SMNVEV (reference sequence). After removal of 6 bases from V and 11 bases from J, the junction contained 10 bases not matched to a gene. In DNA, the CDR3 is TGTGCCAGCAGCTCTCGTCGGGACAGGGGGCTTGCTTTCTTT. Translated, it gives CASSSRRDRGLAFF.

This chain links TRBV7-9 with TRBJ1-1; 8 nucleotides match TRBD1. After removal of 5 bases from V and 1 base from J, the junction contained 9 bases not matched to a gene. Germline V gene sequence: CDR1 SEHNR, CDR2 FQNEAQ (reference sequence). The CDR3 is 16 residues long. The CDR3 DNA reads TGTGCCAGCAGCCCTCCTCGACAGGGGAAGAACACTGAAGCTTTCTTT. It codes for CASSPPRQGKNTEAFF.

The chain uses TRBV6-1 and TRBJ2-7, with D perhaps TRBD2 (5 bases). Germline CDR1 and CDR2: MNHNS and SASEGT. V lost 5 bases, J lost 3 bases, and 23 bases lay in between. The CDR3 runs 17 residues. The CDR3 is CASSPVKIGVTVYEQYF. DNA for the CDR3: TGTGCCAGCAGTCCGGTAAAGATCGGGGTAACCGTCTACGAGCAGTACTTC.

This clonotype was observed many times. J is TRBJ2-7 and V is TRBV7-2, with 13 bases identical to TRBD2. Germline V gives CDR1 SGHTA, CDR2 FQGNSA. This CDR3 comprises 17 residues. Germline trimming cut 4 bases from V and 5 bases from J; bases unmatched to any gene: 11. The CDR3: CASSSRTSGSSGHEQYF. CDR3 sequence (DNA): TGTGCCAGCAGCTCACGGACTAGCGGGAGTTCAGGCCACGAGCAGTACTTC.

This clonotype was counted a few times. The chain employs TRBV7-9 and TRBJ1-5; D is ambiguous. The CDR3 loop spans 14 amino acids. Germline V lookup: CDR1 SEHNR, CDR2 FQNEAQ (reference sequence). The V end lost 8 bases, the J end lost 5 bases, and 16 bases lay between the germline ends. The CDR3 loop is CASAPLRGDQPQHF. The CDR3 coding sequence is TGTGCCAGCGCCCCACTACGGGGAGATCAGCCCCAGCATTTT.

The chain employs TRBV5-3 and TRBJ2-7; 8 nucleotides line up with TRBD1. TRBV5-3 is an ORF; its function is uncertain. This CDR3 comprises 15 residues. Trimming took 8 bases from V and 3 from J; bases not matched to a gene: 13. CDR3 DNA: TGTGCCAGCAGCAGAAATCCGGGACAGGTCTACGAGCAGTACGTC. Protein sequence: CASSRNPGQVYEQYV.

This chain uses TRBV6-2 or TRBV6-3 with TRBJ1-2, with D possibly TRBD1 on 6 matching bases. The V and J ends lost 6 bases and 2 bases respectively, with 10 bases between them. CDR1 is MNHEY, CDR2 SVGEGT, per germline. This CDR3 is 13 amino acids long. The CDR3 region is CASRPTGNYGYTF. The CDR3 DNA is TGTGCCAGCAGACCCACAGGGAACTATGGCTACACCTTC.

This rearrangement joins TRBV14 to TRBJ2-7, with D possibly matching TRBD1 (5 bases). This CDR3 is 13 amino acids long. The V gene lost 0 bases and the J gene lost 5 bases, with 8 bases spanning the gap. The germline V gene has CDR1 SGHDN and CDR2 FVKESK. CDR3 loop: CASSQDSRDEQYF. In DNA, the CDR3 is TGTGCCAGCAGCCAAGATAGCAGGGACGAGCAGTACTTC.

The CDR3 bases are TGTGCCAGCAGCACCTTTCGCTATGGCTACACCTTC. It translates to CASSTFRYGYTF. The V and J genes are TRBV5-8 and TRBJ1-2; no clear D. V lost 4 bases to trimming and J lost 4 bases, with 8 bases between them. The CDR3 contains 12 residues. Per the germline V gene, CDR1 is SGHTS and CDR2 is YDEGEE.

As concerns this clonotype: The germline gene is not matched at one end of the junction; a read error may be the cause. This chain links TRBV7-3 with TRBJ2-6; tentative D call: TRBD1 (7 bases). The germline V gene encodes CDR1 SGHTA and CDR2 FQGTGA. The CDR3 contains 18 residues. The CDR3 DNA sequence: TGTACCAGCAGCTTATATCCAGGGGGGATGGCTGGGGCCAACGTCCTGACTTTC. It yields the protein CTSSLYPGGMAGANVLTF.

The chain is built from TRBV4-3 and TRBJ2-5; TRBD1 matches at 9 bases. This CDR3 is 18 amino acids long. V was pared by 4 bases and J by 5 bases, with 17 bases of the junction left unmatched. Germline CDR1 LGHNA, CDR2 YSLEER. CDR3 sequence (DNA): TGCGCCAGCAGCCGACATGCGGGAACAGGGGGCTCCCGGGAGACCCAGTACTTC. As protein: CASSRHAGTGGSRETQYF.

This clonotype was observed a few times. The chain is built from TRBV20-1 and TRBJ2-3; 9 nucleotides match TRBD1. The germline gives CDR1 DFQATT, CDR2 SNEGSKA (reference sequence). The CDR3 totals 14 residues. V lost 6 bases, J lost 4 bases, and 8 bases stayed unmatched. The CDR3 bases are TGCAGTGCGGGAGGACAGGGGCGCGCAGATACGCAGTATTTT. It specifies CSAGGQGRADTQYF.